The 14 T cell receptor beta chains below were found in one sample sequenced in a study of shared clonotypes between healthy human individuals. TCRdb's table, derived via immunoSEQ multiplex PCR, lists solely in-frame clones and lacks some. The table records some 200,000 clones, approximately 65% of them present only once. The sequencing sample was made of memory CD4+ T cells sorted from blood. Subset of the sample: CD45RA-negative fraction. These TCRs come from a young man in good health.

The genes are TRBV6-6 and TRBJ1-5; D is perhaps TRBD1 (5 bases). Germline loops: CDR1 MNHNY, CDR2 SVGAGI (reference sequence). V was pared by 4 bases and J by 1 base, with 11 bases between. The CDR3 sequence is 15 residues long. Here the CDR3 DNA reads TGTGCCAGCAGTTTAAAAGACAGAAGCAATCAGCCCCAGCATTTT. Its translation is CASSLKDRSNQPQHF.

The rearrangement joins TRBV18 to TRBJ2-1; tentatively, D is TRBD2 (7 bases). This CDR3 is 16 amino acids long. Germline V gene sequence: CDR1 KGHSH, CDR2 LQKENI. Trimming shortened V by 1 base and J by 7 bases, and 17 bases separated the two germline ends. The CDR3 loop reads CASSPQIRGARNEQFF. The CDR3 DNA reads TGTGCCAGCTCACCACAAATTCGGGGGGCGCGGAATGAGCAGTTCTTC.

Only a few counts were recorded for this clone. The rearrangement joins TRBV19 to TRBJ2-5, with D possibly matching TRBD1 (5 bases). Trimming stripped 7 bases from V and 7 bases from J, with 28 bases between. The CDR3 contains 17 residues. Per germline, CDR1 LNHDA and CDR2 SQIVND (reference sequence). The CDR3 region is CASITYHQGPPEGTQYF. The CDR3 DNA follows: TGTGCCAGTATAACGTATCATCAGGGCCCTCCTGAAGGGACCCAGTACTTC.

The chain is built from TRBV5-1 and TRBJ2-4, with D maybe TRBD1 (6 bases). Germline V gene sequence: CDR1 SGHRS, CDR2 YFSETQ. CDR3 length: 15 amino acids. Trimming took off 2 bases at V and 3 bases at J, with 12 bases between the two ends. Written as DNA, the CDR3 is TGCGCCAGCAGCTTCGGGACAATGGGCAAAAACATTCAGTACTTC. Residues: CASSFGTMGKNIQYF.

There are a few counts of this clone. V gene TRBV4-1 combines with J gene TRBJ2-1, with 7 bases that match TRBD1. Germline trimming cut 2 bases from V and 4 bases from J; bases unmatched to any gene: 8. The CDR3 is 16 residues long. CDR1 is MGHRA and CDR2 is YSYEKL in the germline V gene. The CDR3 region is CASSQTPGQQYNEQFF. CDR3 nucleotides: TGCGCCAGCAGCCAAACGCCGGGACAGCAATACAATGAGCAGTTCTTC.

The chain links TRBV7-8 to TRBJ2-7; 12 bases line up with TRBD2. The CDR3 runs to 17 residues. With 5 bases clipped from V and 6 bases from J, the junction kept 14 bases outside the gene matches. Germline assignment: CDR1 SGHVS and CDR2 FQNEAQ. DNA for the CDR3: TGTGCCAGCAGCACAGGAAGACTAGCGGGAGTCTCCGGCGAGCAGTACTTC. Protein product: CASSTGRLAGVSGEQYF.

This clone has only a few counts. The rearrangement links TRBV27 to TRBJ2-7; D might be TRBD2 (6 bases). Germline V gene sequence: CDR1 MNHEY, CDR2 SMNVEV (reference sequence). The CDR3 extends over 16 amino acids. Between the trimmed V and J ends, which lost 2 bases and 1 base, there was a span of 15 bases. The CDR3 is CASSLKAGSPSYEQYF. As DNA, the CDR3 is TGTGCCAGCAGTTTAAAGGCGGGATCGCCGTCCTACGAGCAGTACTTC.

This chain joins TRBV6-6 and TRBJ2-7; the match to TRBD1 covers 7 bases. V dropped 5 bases and J dropped 7; count of bases not matched to a gene: 8. The CDR3 runs to 13 residues. Germline loops: CDR1 MNHNY, CDR2 SVGAGI (reference sequence). CDR3 amino acids: CASSTGQVGEQYF. The CDR3 region has the DNA TGTGCCAGCAGTACCGGACAGGTGGGAGAGCAGTACTTC.

This clone was found a few times. The V call is TRBV19, the J call TRBJ2-3; 9 bases line up with TRBD1. The CDR3 extends over 15 amino acids. The J segment lost 3 bases and the V segment lost 4 bases, leaving 5 bases of the junction unmatched. The germline gives CDR1 LNHDA, CDR2 SQIVND (reference sequence). CDR3 in amino acids: CASSRGTGLTDTQYF. DNA for the CDR3: TGTGCCAGTAGTAGAGGGACAGGGTTGACAGATACGCAGTATTTT.

This rearrangement joins TRBV6-5 to TRBJ1-2; tentatively, D is TRBD1 (6 bases). The V end was cut by 8 bases, the J end by 6 bases, with 16 bases between. The length of the CDR3 is 13 residues. The germline V gene encodes CDR1 MNHEY and CDR2 SVGAGI. The CDR3 DNA is TGTGCCAGCTCGGGACACCCCCTCGATGGCTACACCTTC. Encoded protein: CASSGHPLDGYTF.

The rearrangement uses TRBV7-6 and TRBJ2-7; maybe TRBD1 (5 bases). The CDR3 consists of 13 residues. Trimming took off 3 bases at V and 2 bases at J, with 8 bases between the two ends. The germline CDR1 and CDR2 sequences are SGHVS and FNYEAQ. The CDR3 nucleotides read TGTGCCAGCAGCTTCCAGGGTACCTACGAGCAGTACTTC. Translated: CASSFQGTYEQYF.

The J gene is TRBJ2-1, the V gene TRBV29-1, with D uncertain. The CDR3 is made up of 14 amino acids. Trimming stripped 7 bases from V and 4 bases from J, with 17 bases between. Germline CDR1 is SQVTM and CDR2 is ANQGSEA. CDR3 region: CSARTSVLYNEQFF. CDR3 nucleotides: TGCAGCGCACGCACCAGCGTGTTGTACAATGAGCAGTTCTTC.

This clone was observed a few times. The gene calls are TRBV6-5 and TRBJ2-2; no reliable D call. V lost 1 base and J lost 7, with 4 bases in between. The germline gives CDR1 MNHEY, CDR2 SVGAGI. The CDR3 consists of 12 residues. The CDR3 nucleotides read TGTGCCAGCAGTTACTTCAGCGGGGAGCTGTTTTTT. This translates into CASSYFSGELFF.

The CDR3 here is CSVAMRVGAGELFF. In DNA, the CDR3 is TGCAGCGTTGCGATGAGAGTGGGGGCCGGGGAGCTGTTTTTT. This chain joins TRBV29-1 and TRBJ2-2; D tentatively reads TRBD1 or TRBD2 (5 bases each). The germline V gene has CDR1 SQVTM and CDR2 ANQGSEA. Trimming removed 4 bases at V and 6 bases at J, with 15 bases between. This CDR3 spans 14 amino acids.